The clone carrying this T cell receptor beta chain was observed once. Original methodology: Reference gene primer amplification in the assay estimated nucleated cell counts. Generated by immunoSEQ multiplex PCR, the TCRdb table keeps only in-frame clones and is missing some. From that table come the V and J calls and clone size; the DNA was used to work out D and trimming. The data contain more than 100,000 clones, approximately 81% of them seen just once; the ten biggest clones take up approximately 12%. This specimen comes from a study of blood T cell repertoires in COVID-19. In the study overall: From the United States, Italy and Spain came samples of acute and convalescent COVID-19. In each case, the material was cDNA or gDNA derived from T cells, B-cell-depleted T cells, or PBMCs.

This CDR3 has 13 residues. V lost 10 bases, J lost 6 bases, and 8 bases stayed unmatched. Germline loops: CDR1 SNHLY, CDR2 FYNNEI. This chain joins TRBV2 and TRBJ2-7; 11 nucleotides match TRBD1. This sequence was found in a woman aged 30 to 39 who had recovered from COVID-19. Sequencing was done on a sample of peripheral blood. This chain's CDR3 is CATKPGQGGEQYF. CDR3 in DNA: TGTGCCACAAAACCGGGACAGGGGGGCGAGCAGTACTTC.